A selection of T cell receptor beta chains follows, all from one sample in a study of T cell responses to AZD1222 COVID-19 vaccine. TCRdb's table, derived via immunoSEQ multiplex PCR, lists solely in-frame clones and lacks some. The sample lists fewer than 50,000 clones, around three quarters occurring once. The material sequenced was peripheral blood, taken on day 0 of AZD1222 vaccination. The receptors shown here come from an adult in good health. The CDR3 runs from the conserved cysteine through the conserved F or W. The order of the fields is D gene, J gene, V gene, clone size, CDR3 protein, CDR3 DNA. A D gene is named only where the DNA matches it firmly. The listing skips clone size in some rows; elsewhere it reads once, few, many or a size class.

D gene: TRBD1; J gene: TRBJ1-1; V gene: TRBV3-1/TRBV3-2; clone size: NA; CDR3 protein: CASSQLTGGNTEAFF; CDR3 DNA: TGTGCCAGCAGCCAACTGACAGGGGGAAACACTGAAGCTTTCTTT
D gene: NA; J gene: TRBJ1-2; V gene: TRBV5-6; clone size: NA; CDR3 protein: CASSFYLRAGYTF; CDR3 DNA: TGTGCCAGCAGCTTTTACCTCAGGGCTGGCTACACCTTC
D gene: TRBD1; J gene: TRBJ1-2; V gene: TRBV7-8; clone size: NA; CDR3 protein: CASSLLDRTGSYTF; CDR3 DNA: TGTGCCAGCAGCTTGCTAGACCGGACAGGCAGCTACACCTTC
D gene: NA; J gene: TRBJ2-5; V gene: TRBV19; clone size: NA; CDR3 protein: CASRARGTETQYF; CDR3 DNA: TGTGCCAGTAGGGCCCGGGGGACGGAGACCCAGTACTTC
D gene: NA; J gene: TRBJ2-2; V gene: TRBV5-1; clone size: NA; CDR3 protein: CASEKAPGEVGELFF; CDR3 DNA: TGCGCCAGCGAAAAGGCTCCGGGGGAGGTCGGGGAGCTGTTTTTT
D gene: NA; J gene: TRBJ2-1; V gene: TRBV9; clone size: NA; CDR3 protein: CASSVFTLGVSAEQFF; CDR3 DNA: TGTGCCAGCAGCGTATTTACGTTAGGGGTGAGCGCTGAGCAGTTCTTC
D gene: NA; J gene: TRBJ2-1; V gene: TRBV24-1; clone size: NA; CDR3 protein: CATSDAGPMGRQFF; CDR3 DNA: TGTGCCACCAGTGATGCCGGTCCGATGGGCCGACAGTTCTTC
D gene: NA; J gene: TRBJ1-2; V gene: TRBV27; clone size: few; CDR3 protein: CASSLRRSGASSLYGYTF; CDR3 DNA: TGTGCCAGCAGTTTACGGAGGAGTGGGGCCTCCTCCCTCTATGGCTACACCTTC
D gene: NA; J gene: TRBJ1-1; V gene: TRBV18; clone size: NA; CDR3 protein: CASSLQGEDTEAFF; CDR3 DNA: TGTGCCAGCTCATTACAGGGAGAAGACACTGAAGCTTTCTTT
D gene: NA; J gene: TRBJ2-1; V gene: TRBV12-3/TRBV12-4; clone size: NA; CDR3 protein: CASSLRYNEQFF; CDR3 DNA: TGTGCCAGCAGTTTAAGGTACAATGAGCAGTTCTTC